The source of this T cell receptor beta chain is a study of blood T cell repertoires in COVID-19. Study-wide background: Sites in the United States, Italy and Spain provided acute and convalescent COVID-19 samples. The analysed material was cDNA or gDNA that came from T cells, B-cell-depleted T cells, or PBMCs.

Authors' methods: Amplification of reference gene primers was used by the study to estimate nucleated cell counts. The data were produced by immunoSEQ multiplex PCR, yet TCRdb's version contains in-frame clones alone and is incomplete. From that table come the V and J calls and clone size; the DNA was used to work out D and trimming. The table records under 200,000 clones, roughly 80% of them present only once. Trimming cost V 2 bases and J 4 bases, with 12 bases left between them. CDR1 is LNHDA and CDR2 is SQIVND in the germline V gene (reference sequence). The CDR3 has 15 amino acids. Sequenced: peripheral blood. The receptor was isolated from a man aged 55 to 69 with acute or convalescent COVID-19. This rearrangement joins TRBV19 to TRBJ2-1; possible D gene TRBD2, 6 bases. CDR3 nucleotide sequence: TGTGCCAGTAGTATATCCAGGGCGGGGTACAATGAGCAGTTCTTC. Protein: CASSISRAGYNEQFF.